This T cell receptor beta chain was recovered during a study of PD-1 blockade in classical Hodgkin lymphoma. General study points: Reasons behind the repertoire differences stay unclear, perhaps disease activity or earlier therapy. Reports indicated that newly diagnosed patients had lower baseline TCR diversity than healthy donors did.

Measured with immunoSEQ multiplex PCR; TCRdb has only the in-frame clones, and not every one. The profile shows fewer than 30,000 clones, around 89% of them singletons. This clone came up once. Its antigen remains unidentified. Trimming took 2 bases from V and 7 from J, leaving 12 bases between them. There are 14 residues in the CDR3. CDR1 is MDHEN, CDR2 SYDVKM, per germline. Time point indicated: newly diagnosed, previously untreated cHL patient sample. Magnetic depletion of unwanted cells isolated CD4+ T cells from thawed PBMCs. The authors used newly diagnosed, untreated classical Hodgkin lymphoma PBMCs as comparison.

The chain carries TRBV28 and TRBJ1-5, with unresolved D. This receptor was obtained from a human donor with classical Hodgkin lymphoma. Sequenced sample: CD4+ T cells from blood. The DNA of the CDR3 is TGTGCCAGCAGTTTAAGTTCCGTTTGGCAGCCCCAGCATTTT. Residues: CASSLSSVWQPQHF.